The 12 T cell receptor beta chains reported below all come from one sample, sequenced in a study of cytomegalovirus exposure and HLA in healthy donors. A multiplex PCR was run with 60 Vbeta primers and 13 Jbeta primers. The method was immunoSEQ multiplex PCR; TCRdb's version includes in-frame clones alone and lacks a portion of them. The sample includes about 170,000 clones, around 78% of them seen just once. Sequencing was done on a sample of PBMCs. Receptor source: a woman aged 25 to 39 in good health and CMV-seropositive.

In the case of this clone: At one boundary the junction diverges from the germline segment, which might be a read error. The rearrangement uses TRBV7-9 and TRBJ1-2, with D unclear. From germline, CDR1 is SEHNR and CDR2 FQNEAQ (reference sequence). This CDR3 spans 15 amino acids. The CDR3 reads CASSFPGRDNYGYTF. CDR3 sequence (DNA): TGTGCCAGTAGCTTTCCGGGGAGAGATAACTATGGCTACACCTTC. The full variable domain, in which reference TRBV7-9 and TRBJ1-2 provide the parts outside the CDR3, is DTGVSQNPRHKITKRGQNVTFRCDPISEHNRLYWYRQTLGQGPEFLTYFQNEAQLEKSRLLSDRFSAERPKGSFSTLEIQRTEQGDSAMYLCASSFPGRDNYGYTFGSGTRLTVV.

The CDR3: CASSNLPPGQGKETQYF. CDR3 bases: TGCGCCAGCAGCAATCTCCCCCCAGGGCAGGGGAAAGAGACCCAGTACTTC. The genes are TRBV5-1 and TRBJ2-5; a weak D match, TRBD1 (6 bases). V lost 4 bases to trimming and J lost 3 bases, with 22 bases between them. Germline loops: CDR1 SGHRS, CDR2 YFSETQ. This CDR3 spans 17 amino acids.

V usage is TRBV7-6 and J usage is TRBJ2-7, with D possibly matching TRBD1 (6 bases). Germline assignment: CDR1 SGHVS and CDR2 FNYEAQ. Trimming stripped 0 bases from V and 3 bases from J, with 9 bases between. The CDR3 length is 14 residues. CDR3 loop: CASSLAEGVYEQYF. The CDR3 coding sequence is TGTGCCAGCAGCTTAGCTGAGGGGGTCTACGAGCAGTACTTC.

This chain links TRBV28 with TRBJ1-4, with D perhaps matching TRBD1 (6 bases). The ends were cut back, 2 bases at V and 2 bases at J, with 12 bases in the middle. Germline lookup yields CDR1 MDHEN and CDR2 SYDVKM. The CDR3 contains 16 residues. The CDR3 DNA reads as TGTGCCAGCAGTTTAAGGGGGGGGTCGACTAATGAAAAACTGTTTTTT. Its protein product is CASSLRGGSTNEKLFF.

This chain connects TRBV5-1 to TRBJ2-1; tentative D call: TRBD2 (5 bases). The germline V gene encodes CDR1 SGHRS and CDR2 YFSETQ. V was cut by 3 bases and J by 8 bases, with 9 bases left in between. There are 12 residues in the CDR3. CDR3 region: CASSSHGDEQFF. The CDR3 bases are TGCGCCAGCAGCTCCCACGGGGATGAGCAGTTCTTC.

The chain couples TRBV7-9 to TRBJ1-1; D is undetermined. CDR1 SEHNR and CDR2 FQNEAQ come from the germline V gene (reference sequence). The CDR3 covers 13 residues. V lost 6 bases, J lost 3 bases, and 11 bases lay in between. The CDR3 protein is CASSPISDTEAFF. The CDR3 DNA reads as TGTGCCAGCAGTCCAATTTCGGACACTGAAGCTTTCTTT. The variable domain in full, with the rest retrieved from reference TRBV7-9 and TRBJ1-1, is DTGVSQNPRHKITKRGQNVTFRCDPISEHNRLYWYRQTLGQGPEFLTYFQNEAQLEKSRLLSDRFSAERPKGSFSTLEIQRTEQGDSAMYLCASSPISDTEAFFGQGTRLTVV.

The rearrangement links TRBV5-6 to TRBJ1-2; D gene uncertain. CDR3 length: 14 residues. The germline V gene encodes CDR1 SGHDT and CDR2 YYEEEE. The germline V and J ends were trimmed by 4 bases and 2 bases, with 12 bases remaining between them. CDR3 DNA sequence: TGTGCCAGCAGCCTAGCCTGGCAGAACTATGGCTACACCTTC. It yields the protein CASSLAWQNYGYTF.

This chain links TRBV28 with TRBJ2-5; TRBD1 matches at 9 bases. This CDR3 contains 15 residues. Germline values: CDR1 MDHEN, CDR2 SYDVKM. Germline trimming cut 5 bases from V and 5 bases from J; bases unmatched to any gene: 9. The CDR3 region is CASSRGTGRAETQYF. The CDR3 DNA is TGTGCCAGCAGTCGGGGGACAGGGAGGGCGGAGACCCAGTACTTC.

CDR3 nucleotides: TGTGCCACCCGACAGGGGGCGCAGGAAAAACTGTTTTTT. It translates to CATRQGAQEKLFF. This chain links TRBV2 with TRBJ1-4; 10 bases are a match to TRBD1. Germline assignment: CDR1 SNHLY and CDR2 FYNNEI. CDR3 length equals 13 residues. After removal of 10 bases from V and 8 bases from J, the junction contained 7 bases not matched to a gene.

The J gene is TRBJ1-4, the V gene TRBV6-5; D might be TRBD1 (6 bases). V lost 4 bases and J lost 5, with 14 bases in between. In germline, CDR1 is MNHEY, CDR2 SVGAGI. The CDR3 length is 15 residues. The CDR3 region has the DNA TGTGCCAGCAGTTCTGGACAGCGACTAAATGAAAAACTGTTTTTT. Translated, it gives CASSSGQRLNEKLFF.

A word on this clone: The junction does not match germline at one end; this may be a read error. This sequence joins TRBV19 and TRBJ2-1; D unclear. CDR3 length: 13 amino acids. From germline, CDR1 is LNHDA and CDR2 SQIVND (reference sequence). The CDR3 here is CASSRSPRIEPFF. DNA for the CDR3: TGTGCCAGTAGTAGGTCCCCGCGAATTGAGCCGTTCTTC.

This chain joins TRBV6-4 and TRBJ1-4, with TRBD1 matching 9 bases. CDR1 and CDR2 from the germline V gene are MRHNA and SNTAGT. This CDR3 is built from 16 residues. V trimming: 4 bases; J trimming: 5 bases; junction bases outside the gene matches: 8. DNA for the CDR3: TGTGCCAGCAGTGCCCATTCCGGGACAGGGAATGAAAAACTGTTTTTT. It is translated as CASSAHSGTGNEKLFF.